Below, one T cell receptor beta chain is given with its context. Antigen specificity is unknown. There are 16 residues in the CDR3. Trimming took 1 base from V and 4 from J, leaving 16 bases between them. The V gene's germline CDR1 is MGHDK and CDR2 SYGVNS. The entry originates in a study of circulating tumor DNA in untreated peripheral T-cell lymphoma. Generated by immunoSEQ multiplex PCR, the TCRdb table keeps only in-frame clones and is missing some. The data hold 1,500 or so clones, with around 71% observed a single time. The study's findings and limits: Tumor-specific clonotypes: identified in about four fifths of patients, over 85% of baseline tissues.

The rearrangement joins TRBV25-1 to TRBJ1-1, with D possibly matching TRBD1 (5 bases). The sequencing sample was made of tumor tissue. This clonotype originated in a human donor with peripheral T-cell lymphoma. CDR3 residues: CASSESGRGASTEAFF. The CDR3 DNA reads TGTGCCAGCAGTGAATCCGGTAGAGGGGCCAGCACTGAAGCTTTCTTT.